This passage covers 5 T cell receptor beta chains from one sample sequenced in a study of human T cells and chemical hapten exposure. From the RACE reads, TCRdb called clonotypes with MiXCR, one entry per CDR3 protein. The sample lists a few hundred thousand distinct CDR3 sequences; under 6.5% were seen once. Time point meaning: patch test 2, 6 weeks after DPC sensitization. Treatment of the sample: therapeutic diphenylcyclopropenone sensitization with weekly scalp DPC. The sequences come from whole blood, collected in connection with sensitization to the hapten diphenylcyclopropenone (DPC). Every receptor here comes from a woman aged 18 to 35 with alopecia areata. Some clones in this sample may be carry-over from other donors' samples.

J is TRBJ1-4 and V is TRBV4-3; TRBD1 is a possible D gene (5 bases). CDR3 length equals 11 residues. Germline V lookup: CDR1 LGHNA, CDR2 YSLEER. Trimming pared 7 bases from V and 12 bases from J, leaving 12 bases between. The DNA of the CDR3 is TGCGCCAGCACGGGTGGGGCTCAACTGTTTTTT. This encodes CASTGGAQLFF.

This clonotype was detected ten times or more. The rearrangement links TRBV6-1 to TRBJ1-1; no clear D gene. This CDR3 has 15 residues. Looked up from germline, CDR1 is MNHNS and CDR2 is SASEGT. V was shortened by 2 bases and J by 3 bases, with 13 bases between the two germline ends. Here the CDR3 DNA reads TGTGCCAGCAGTGAACCGTCGGCGCCCCACACTGAAGCTTTCTTT. Its translation is CASSEPSAPHTEAFF.

This clonotype was picked up many times. V is TRBV20-1 and J is TRBJ2-7; 7 positions match TRBD1. There are 15 residues in the CDR3. CDR1 and CDR2 (germline): DFQATT, SNEGSKA (reference sequence). The CDR3 protein is CSPGRGDSASYEQYF. The CDR3 DNA follows: TGCAGCCCCGGAAGAGGGGACAGTGCCTCCTACGAGCAGTACTTC.

This chain links TRBV9 with TRBJ2-3; the D gene is possibly TRBD2 (5 bases). CDR3 size: 15 residues. Germline CDR1 reads SGDLS; CDR2 reads YYNGEE. Deletions cut 2 bases from V and 0 bases from J, with 10 bases between. The CDR3 protein is CASSVSTTSTDTQYF. The CDR3 nucleotides read TGTGCCAGCAGCGTCTCGACTACGAGCACAGATACGCAGTATTTT.

This chain joins TRBV2 and TRBJ1-2; weak D call: TRBD1 (5 bases). Deletions cut 6 bases from V and 4 bases from J, with 12 bases between. Looked up from germline, CDR1 is SNHLY and CDR2 is FYNNEI. This CDR3 comprises 13 residues. CDR3 amino acids: CASRFDSSYGYTF. The CDR3 bases are TGTGCCAGCAGGTTTGACAGCTCCTATGGCTACACCTTC.